Shown below are 12 T cell receptor beta chains from a single sample sequenced in a study of blood T cells in healthy people across ages. PCR was performed a second time for about 7 to 11 cycles using a sample-barcoded 5' primer and a J-beta primer mix. TCRdb reanalysed the 5' RACE reads using MiXCR and keeps one entry per CDR3 protein. The sample lists around 1,900,000 distinct CDR3 sequences, more than 35% occurring once. Sequenced: blood. The source is a human donor in good health.

This clonotype was counted only a few times. This sequence joins TRBV3-1 and TRBJ2-1; D is perhaps TRBD1 (5 bases). Germline V gene data show CDR1 as LGHDT and CDR2 as YNNKEL (reference sequence). V was shortened by 5 bases and J by 6 bases, with 11 bases between the two germline ends. The CDR3 sequence is 13 residues long. CDR3 loop: CASSSDRINEQFF. The CDR3 DNA follows: TGTGCCAGCAGCTCAGACAGAATCAATGAGCAGTTCTTC.

There are a few counts of this clonotype. The V gene is TRBV15, the J gene TRBJ1-2; tentatively, D is TRBD1 (6 bases). The CDR3 contains 15 residues. Germline CDR1 is LNHNV and CDR2 is YYDKDF (reference sequence). V lost 0 bases and J lost 6, with 14 bases in between. CDR3 in DNA: TGTGCCACCAGCAGAGAGGGAAGTGCAGGGGATGGCTACACCTTC. It specifies CATSREGSAGDGYTF.

V gene TRBV27 combines with J gene TRBJ2-7; D is perhaps TRBD1 or TRBD2 (6 bases each). V was pared by 10 bases and J by 2 bases, with 18 bases between. CDR1 is MNHEY and CDR2 is SMNVEV in the germline V gene (reference sequence). CDR3 length equals 14 residues. The CDR3 sequence is CATRGVQGPYEQYF. For the CDR3, the DNA is TGTGCCACGCGGGGCGTTCAGGGGCCCTACGAGCAGTACTTC.

V gene TRBV28 combines with J gene TRBJ2-1; D remains unclear. Looked up from germline, CDR1 is MDHEN and CDR2 is SYDVKM. The germline V and J ends were trimmed by 1 base and 5 bases, with 9 bases remaining between them. The CDR3 is made up of 14 amino acids. CDR3 region: CASSLYSLNNEQFF. Written as DNA, the CDR3 is TGTGCCAGCAGTTTATACAGCCTCAACAATGAGCAGTTCTTC.

The table lists this clonotype with many counts. V gene TRBV4-2 combines with J gene TRBJ1-2; a weak D match, TRBD1 (6 bases). Germline V gene lookup returns CDR1 LGHNA and CDR2 YNFKEQ. CDR3 length equals 15 residues. Trimming took 0 bases from V and 4 from J, leaving 12 bases between them. The CDR3 is CASSQDATGLYGYTF. CDR3 coding DNA: TGTGCCAGCAGCCAAGATGCGACAGGACTCTATGGCTACACCTTC.

This clonotype has just a few counts. This chain joins TRBV7-3 and TRBJ2-1, with 10 bases identical to TRBD1. CDR1 and CDR2 (germline): SGHTA, FQGTGA. V dropped 7 bases and J dropped 5; count of bases not matched to a gene: 11. The CDR3 consists of 16 residues. CDR3 protein: CASIIKGTGVNNEQFF. In DNA, the CDR3 is TGTGCCAGCATCATTAAGGGGACAGGGGTGAACAATGAGCAGTTCTTC.

The V call is TRBV7-9, the J call TRBJ1-1; TRBD1 is a possible D gene (5 bases). The CDR3 covers 13 residues. The V gene's germline CDR1 is SEHNR and CDR2 FQNEAQ (reference sequence). Trimming cost V 7 bases and J 6 bases, with 15 bases left between them. The CDR3 loop reads CASNQLGGAEAFF. CDR3 nucleotide sequence: TGTGCCAGCAACCAGCTCGGGGGAGCTGAAGCTTTCTTT.

Comments on this clonotype: The junction and the germline gene differ at one end; a read error may be behind it. This rearrangement joins TRBV7-2 to TRBJ2-4, with TRBD1 as a possible D gene (6 bases). The germline gives CDR1 SGHTA, CDR2 FQGNSA. The CDR3 extends over 15 amino acids. CDR3 protein: CASSLILTNWDIRYF. Written as DNA, the CDR3 is TGTGCCAGCAGCTTAATCCTGACAAACTGGGACATTCGGTACTTC.

V gene TRBV9 combines with J gene TRBJ1-2; no clear D. The CDR3 spans 14 residues. Germline V gives CDR1 SGDLS, CDR2 YYNGEE. The V end lost 1 base, the J end lost 4 bases, and 11 bases lay between the germline ends. In DNA, the CDR3 is TGTGCCAGCAGCGTAAGTCTGGTAGGCTATGGCTACACCTTC. Amino acid sequence: CASSVSLVGYGYTF.

This clonotype showed up just a few times. The chain carries TRBV7-2 and TRBJ1-5, with D perhaps matching TRBD1 (5 bases). There are 18 residues in the CDR3. Per germline, CDR1 SGHTA and CDR2 FQGNSA. V lost 7 bases to trimming and J lost 0 bases, with 22 bases between them. CDR3 DNA sequence: TGTGCCAGCAACGAAGGGGCAGTAGACCTTTATAGCAATCAGCCCCAGCATTTT. Translation gives CASNEGAVDLYSNQPQHF.

There are a few counts of this clonotype. The chain uses TRBV20-1 and TRBJ1-4; D unresolved. The CDR3 is 12 residues long. Trimming cost V 6 bases and J 12 bases, with 17 bases left between them. Germline V gene sequence: CDR1 DFQATT, CDR2 SNEGSKA (reference sequence). In nucleotides, the CDR3 is TGCAGTGCGAGGACCGGCTTTAGGGAACTGTTTTTT. Its protein product is CSARTGFRELFF.

This clonotype was observed a few times. V usage is TRBV5-4 and J usage is TRBJ1-2; 9 bases align to TRBD1. Germline assignment: CDR1 SGHNT and CDR2 YYREEE (reference sequence). V lost 7 bases, J lost 2 bases, and 9 bases stayed unmatched. The CDR3 loop spans 15 amino acids. As DNA, the CDR3 is TGTGCCAGCCGACGAAGCGGACAGGGGAACTATGGCTACACCTTC. Amino acids: CASRRSGQGNYGYTF.